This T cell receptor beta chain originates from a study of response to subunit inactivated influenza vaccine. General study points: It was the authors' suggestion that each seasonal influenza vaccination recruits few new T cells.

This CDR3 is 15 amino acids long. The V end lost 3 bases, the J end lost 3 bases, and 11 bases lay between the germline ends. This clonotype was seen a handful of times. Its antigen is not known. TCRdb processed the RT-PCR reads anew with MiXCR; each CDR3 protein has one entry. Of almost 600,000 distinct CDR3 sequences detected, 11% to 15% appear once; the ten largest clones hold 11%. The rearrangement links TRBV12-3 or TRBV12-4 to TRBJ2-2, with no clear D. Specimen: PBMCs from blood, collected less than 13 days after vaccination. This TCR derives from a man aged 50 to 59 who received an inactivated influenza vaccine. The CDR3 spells CASSFWSWDTGELFF. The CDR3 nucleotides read TGTGCCAGCAGTTTTTGGTCTTGGGACACCGGGGAGCTGTTTTTT.